Sequencing of this T cell receptor (beta chain) was carried out in a study of cytomegalovirus exposure and HLA in healthy donors. The wider study: The same platform was used for the 110 or so validation repertoires and the 600 to 850 first-cohort repertoires, a later analysis reported.

This clone has a single count. Its antigen is as yet unknown. The CDR3 extends over 13 amino acids. V lost 0 bases and J 0 bases, leaving 4 bases between the germline ends. The germline V gene has CDR1 SGHDT and CDR2 YYEEEE. TCRdb keeps only in-frame clones here, not all; method: immunoSEQ multiplex PCR. The sample yields tens of thousands of clones, 94% seen once. Study-level results: According to the study, 160 or so TCR beta chains were cytomegalovirus-associated. The classifier, whose performance was assessed in both the original and validation cohorts, reportedly diagnosed cytomegalovirus status with high specificity and sensitivity.

The TCR sequence derives from a woman between 18 and 29 years old in good health and CMV-seropositive. The sample taken for sequencing was PBMCs. This chain links TRBV5-6 with TRBJ2-7, with D hard to call. The CDR3 protein is CASSLGASYEQYF. For the CDR3, the DNA is TGTGCCAGCAGCTTGGGGGCCTCCTACGAGCAGTACTTC.